Here is one T cell receptor beta chain with its context. It has no known antigen specificity. Within one base of it there is no much larger clone, and no base qualities were kept. The library relied on 5' RACE. Sequencing instrument: NextSeq 500. The TCR library protocol attached unique molecular identifiers to individual cDNA molecules to correct for sequencing error and PCR bias. Sequencing covered both TCR alpha and beta chains, and within each sample the abundances of alpha and beta sequences were tightly co-correlated. The source study handled its data this way. Decombinator V4 was used to perform V gene, J gene and CDR3 annotation of TCR sequences. Expanded TCRs were defined as changing significantly between any two time points under a Poisson model with p below 0.0001. Abundances of TCRs were expressed as counts per million after normalisation to the total number of TCRs sequenced in each sample. TRAV1-2 paired with TRAJ12, TRAJ20 or TRAJ33 defined MAIT TCRs, while TRAV10 paired with TRAJ18 defined iNKT TCRs. VDJdb, accessed 1 November 2021, was searched for CMV, EBV and SARS-CoV-2 annotated TCRs, with TCRs annotated for multiple antigens excluded. TCRdb passed the public sequencing reads through fastp at Q25 and MiXCR, retaining productive beta sequences. Every CDR3 protein is listed once, alongside the most common genes and DNA of its rows. TCRdb assigned the V and J calls; the authors' analysis was not used. This sample is represented by roughly 54,000 distinct CDR3 sequences; over 5% of them were singletons. 6.5% to 8.5% of the sample rests with the top ten.

This sample is drawn from a study of early T cells in non-severe SARS-CoV-2 infection (dated by TCRdb to about 2021). Some background on the complete study: Because TCR sequencing was done on bulk RNA from unsorted whole blood, the alpha and beta chains could not be paired.

This was a case-control study nested in a cohort of healthcare workers in London, UK, who had nasopharyngeal swab PCR tests and blood samples taken every week. Healthcare workers were recruited between 23 and 31 March 2020, during the week of the UK lockdown, and were followed weekly for up to roughly 15 weeks. General study outcomes and caveats: VDJdb matching was skewed toward anti-spike CD8 responses and likely underestimated virus-specific expansions by missing private and CD4 specificities.

The V and J ends are trimmed by 3 bases and 8 bases, leaving 16 bases between them. The CDR3 covers 14 residues, taking in both the cysteine and the phenylalanine. The only DNA kept is the CDR3, 42 bases in frame from the first base. Sequences LGHNA (CDR1) and YSLEER (CDR2) are obtained from the germline V gene. Recombination joined TRBV4-3 with TRBJ1-2, and TRBD1 may be the D gene, going by 5 matching bases. Sequencing input: whole blood. This sequence originates from an adult who was a healthcare worker with PCR-confirmed SARS-CoV-2 infection or an uninfected control (not recorded which). The CDR3 sequence is CASSHGGDWRGYTF. At the DNA level, the sequence is TGCGCCAGCAGCCACGGCGGGGACTGGAGGGGCTACACCTTC.